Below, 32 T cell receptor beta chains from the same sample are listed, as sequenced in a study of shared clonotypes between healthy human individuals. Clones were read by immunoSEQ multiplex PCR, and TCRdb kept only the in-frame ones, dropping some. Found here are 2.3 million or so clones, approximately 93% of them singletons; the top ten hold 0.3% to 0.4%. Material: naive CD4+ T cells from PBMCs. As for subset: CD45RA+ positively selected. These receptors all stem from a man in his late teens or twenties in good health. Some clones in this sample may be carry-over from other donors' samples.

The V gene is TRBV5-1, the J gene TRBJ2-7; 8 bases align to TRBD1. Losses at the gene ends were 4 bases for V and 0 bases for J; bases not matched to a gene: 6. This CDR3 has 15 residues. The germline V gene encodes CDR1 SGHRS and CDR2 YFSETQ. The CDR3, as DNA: TGCGCCAGCAGCGACCGGACAGGGTTCTCCTACGAGCAGTACTTC. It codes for CASSDRTGFSYEQYF.

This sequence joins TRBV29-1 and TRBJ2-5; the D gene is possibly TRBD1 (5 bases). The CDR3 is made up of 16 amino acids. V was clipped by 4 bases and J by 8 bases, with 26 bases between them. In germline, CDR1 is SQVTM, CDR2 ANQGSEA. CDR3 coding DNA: TGCAGCGTTGGACCTACTGGGCAGGGCTCCCGAGGTACCCAGTACTTC. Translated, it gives CSVGPTGQGSRGTQYF. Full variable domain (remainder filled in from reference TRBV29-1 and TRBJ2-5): SAVISQKPSRDICQRGTSLTIQCQVDSQVTMMFWYRQQPGQSLTLIATANQGSEATYESGFVIDKFPISRPNLTFSTLTVSNMSPEDSSIYLCSVGPTGQGSRGTQYFGPGTRLLVL.

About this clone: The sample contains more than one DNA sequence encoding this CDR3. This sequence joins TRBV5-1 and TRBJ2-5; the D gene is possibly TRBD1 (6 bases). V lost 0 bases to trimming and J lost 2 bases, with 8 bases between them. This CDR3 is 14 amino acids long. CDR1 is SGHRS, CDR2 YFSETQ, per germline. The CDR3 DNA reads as TGCGCCAGCAGCTTGGGGACAGTACAAGAGACCCAGTACTTC. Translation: CASSLGTVQETQYF.

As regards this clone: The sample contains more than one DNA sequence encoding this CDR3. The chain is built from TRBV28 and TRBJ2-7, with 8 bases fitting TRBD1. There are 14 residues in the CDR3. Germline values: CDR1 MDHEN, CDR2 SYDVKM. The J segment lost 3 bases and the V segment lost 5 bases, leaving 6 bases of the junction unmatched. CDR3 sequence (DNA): TGTGCCAGCAGTCCCGGGACAGGTTTCTACGAGCAGTACTTC. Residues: CASSPGTGFYEQYF.

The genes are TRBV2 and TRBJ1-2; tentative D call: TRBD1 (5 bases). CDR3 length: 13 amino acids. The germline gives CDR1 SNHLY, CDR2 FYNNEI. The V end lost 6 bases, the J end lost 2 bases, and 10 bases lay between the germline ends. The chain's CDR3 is CASSAGTNYGYTF. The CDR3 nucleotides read TGTGCCAGCAGCGCCGGGACGAACTATGGCTACACCTTC.

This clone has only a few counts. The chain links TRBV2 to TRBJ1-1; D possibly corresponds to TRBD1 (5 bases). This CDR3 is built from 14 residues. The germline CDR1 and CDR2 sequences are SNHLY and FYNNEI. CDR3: CAGRQRFMNTEAFF. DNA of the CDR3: TGTGCAGGGAGACAGCGTTTCATGAACACTGAAGCTTTCTTT.

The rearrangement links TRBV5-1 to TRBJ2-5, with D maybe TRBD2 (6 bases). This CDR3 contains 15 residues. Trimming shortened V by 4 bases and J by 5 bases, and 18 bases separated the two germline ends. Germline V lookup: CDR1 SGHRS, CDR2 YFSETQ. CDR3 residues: CASSPGDAGGETQYF. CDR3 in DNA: TGCGCCAGCAGCCCCGGGGACGCAGGAGGGGAGACCCAGTACTTC.

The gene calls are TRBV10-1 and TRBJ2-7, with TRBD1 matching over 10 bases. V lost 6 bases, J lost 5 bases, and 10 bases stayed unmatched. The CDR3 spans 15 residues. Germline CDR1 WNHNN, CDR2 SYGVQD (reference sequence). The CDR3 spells CASSDPGTGANEQYF. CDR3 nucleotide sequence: TGCGCCAGCAGCGACCCCGGGACAGGGGCCAACGAGCAGTACTTC.

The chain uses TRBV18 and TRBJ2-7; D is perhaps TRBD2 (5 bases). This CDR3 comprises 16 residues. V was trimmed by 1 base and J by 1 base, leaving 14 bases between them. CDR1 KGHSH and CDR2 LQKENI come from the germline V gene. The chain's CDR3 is CASSPLTGFRSYEQYF. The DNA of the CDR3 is TGTGCCAGCTCACCACTCACGGGGTTTCGGTCCTACGAGCAGTACTTC.

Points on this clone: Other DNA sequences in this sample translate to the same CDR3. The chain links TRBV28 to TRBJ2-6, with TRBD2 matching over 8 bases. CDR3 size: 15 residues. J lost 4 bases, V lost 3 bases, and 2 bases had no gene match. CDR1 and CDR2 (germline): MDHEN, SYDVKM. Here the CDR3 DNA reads TGTGCCAGCAGTTTCGGGAGGGCAGGGGCCAACGTCCTGACTTTC. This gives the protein CASSFGRAGANVLTF.

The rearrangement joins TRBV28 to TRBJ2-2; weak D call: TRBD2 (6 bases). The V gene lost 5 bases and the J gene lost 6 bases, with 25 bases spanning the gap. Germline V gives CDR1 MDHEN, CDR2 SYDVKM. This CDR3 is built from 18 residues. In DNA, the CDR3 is TGTGCCAGCAGTCCGAACCTTGGAGGGAGAGCCAAAGCCGGGGAGCTGTTTTTT. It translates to CASSPNLGGRAKAGELFF.

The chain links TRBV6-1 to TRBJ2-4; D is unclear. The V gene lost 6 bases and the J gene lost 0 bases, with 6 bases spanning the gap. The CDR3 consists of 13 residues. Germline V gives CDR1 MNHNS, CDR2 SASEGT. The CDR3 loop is CASSELAKNIQYF. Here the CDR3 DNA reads TGTGCCAGCAGCGAGCTAGCCAAAAACATTCAGTACTTC.

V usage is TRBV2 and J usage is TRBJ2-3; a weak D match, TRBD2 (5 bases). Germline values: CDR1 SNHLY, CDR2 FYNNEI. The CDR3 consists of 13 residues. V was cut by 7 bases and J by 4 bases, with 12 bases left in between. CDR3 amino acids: CASTRGSPDTQYF. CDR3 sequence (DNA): TGTGCCAGCACACGAGGGTCCCCAGATACGCAGTATTTT.

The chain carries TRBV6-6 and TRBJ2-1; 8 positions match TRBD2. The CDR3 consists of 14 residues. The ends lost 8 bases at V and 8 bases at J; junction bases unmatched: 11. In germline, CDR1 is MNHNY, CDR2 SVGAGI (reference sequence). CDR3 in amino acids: CASQRERENYEQFF. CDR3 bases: TGTGCCAGCCAAAGGGAGCGGGAGAACTATGAGCAGTTCTTC.

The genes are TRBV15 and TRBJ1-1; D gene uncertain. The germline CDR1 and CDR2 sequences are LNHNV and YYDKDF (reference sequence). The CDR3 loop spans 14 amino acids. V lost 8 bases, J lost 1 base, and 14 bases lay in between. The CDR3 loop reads CATSNRLGNTEAFF. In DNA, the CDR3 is TGTGCCACCTCCAATCGACTAGGGAACACTGAAGCTTTCTTT. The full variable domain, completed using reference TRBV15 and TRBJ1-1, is DAMVIQNPRYQVTQFGKPVTLSCSQTLNHNVMYWYQQKSSQAPKLLFHYYDKDFNNEADTPDNFQSRRPNTSFCFLDIRSPGLGDTAMYLCATSNRLGNTEAFFGQGTRLTVV.

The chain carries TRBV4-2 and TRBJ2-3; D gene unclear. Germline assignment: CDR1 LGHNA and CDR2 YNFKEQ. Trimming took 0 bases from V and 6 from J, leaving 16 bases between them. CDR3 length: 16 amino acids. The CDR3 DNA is TGTGCCAGCAGCCAAGATAGGACCATGGGTACGGATACGCAGTATTTT. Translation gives CASSQDRTMGTDTQYF.

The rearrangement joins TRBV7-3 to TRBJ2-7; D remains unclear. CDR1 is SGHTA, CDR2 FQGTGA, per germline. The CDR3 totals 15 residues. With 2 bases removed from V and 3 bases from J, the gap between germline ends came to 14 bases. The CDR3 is CASSLDGQSGYEQYF. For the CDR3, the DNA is TGTGCCAGCAGCTTAGATGGGCAGTCAGGCTACGAGCAGTACTTC.

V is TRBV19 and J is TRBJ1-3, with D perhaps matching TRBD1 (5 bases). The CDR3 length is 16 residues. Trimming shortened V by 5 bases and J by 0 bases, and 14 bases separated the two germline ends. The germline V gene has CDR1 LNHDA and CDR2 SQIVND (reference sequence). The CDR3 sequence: CASSRAGPTSGNTIYF. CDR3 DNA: TGTGCCAGTAGTCGAGCGGGGCCTACCTCTGGAAACACCATATATTTT.

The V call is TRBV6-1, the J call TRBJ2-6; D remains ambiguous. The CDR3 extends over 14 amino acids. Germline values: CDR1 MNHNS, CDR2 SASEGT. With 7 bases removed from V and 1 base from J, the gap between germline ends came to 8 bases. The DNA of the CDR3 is TGTGCCAGCACCCTTACTTCTGGGGCCAACGTCCTGACTTTC. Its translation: CASTLTSGANVLTF.

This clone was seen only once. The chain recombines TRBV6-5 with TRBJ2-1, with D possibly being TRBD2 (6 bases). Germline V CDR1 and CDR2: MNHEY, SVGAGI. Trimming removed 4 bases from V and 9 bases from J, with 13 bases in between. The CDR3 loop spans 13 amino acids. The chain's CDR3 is CASSSYGGGEQFF. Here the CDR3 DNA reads TGTGCCAGCAGTTCCTATGGGGGAGGTGAGCAGTTCTTC.

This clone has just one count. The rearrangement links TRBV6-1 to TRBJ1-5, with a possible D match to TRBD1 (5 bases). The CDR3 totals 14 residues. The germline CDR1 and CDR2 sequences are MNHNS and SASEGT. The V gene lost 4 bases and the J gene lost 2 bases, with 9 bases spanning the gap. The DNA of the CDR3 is TGTGCCAGCAGTGTACGAGGGGGCAATCAGCCCCAGCATTTT. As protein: CASSVRGGNQPQHF.

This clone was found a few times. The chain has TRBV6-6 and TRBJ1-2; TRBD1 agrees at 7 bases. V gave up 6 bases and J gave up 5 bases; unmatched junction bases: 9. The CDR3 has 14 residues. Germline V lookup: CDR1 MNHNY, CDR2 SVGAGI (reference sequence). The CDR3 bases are TGTGCCAGCAGCAACACAGGGGATGGGTATGGCTACACCTTC. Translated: CASSNTGDGYGYTF.

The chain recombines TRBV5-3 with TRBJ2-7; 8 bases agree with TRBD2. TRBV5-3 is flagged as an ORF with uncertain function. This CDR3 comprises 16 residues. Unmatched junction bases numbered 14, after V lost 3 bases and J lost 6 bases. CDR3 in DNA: TGTGCCAGAAGCTCCCCAGCGGGAGTTGAGGTACGCGAGCAGTACTTC. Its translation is CARSSPAGVEVREQYF.

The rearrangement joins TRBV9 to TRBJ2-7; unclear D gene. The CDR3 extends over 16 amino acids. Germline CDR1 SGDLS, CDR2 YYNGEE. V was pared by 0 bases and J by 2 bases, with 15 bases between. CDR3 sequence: CASSVAPSVQAYEQYF. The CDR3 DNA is TGTGCCAGCAGCGTAGCCCCTAGTGTCCAAGCCTACGAGCAGTACTTC.

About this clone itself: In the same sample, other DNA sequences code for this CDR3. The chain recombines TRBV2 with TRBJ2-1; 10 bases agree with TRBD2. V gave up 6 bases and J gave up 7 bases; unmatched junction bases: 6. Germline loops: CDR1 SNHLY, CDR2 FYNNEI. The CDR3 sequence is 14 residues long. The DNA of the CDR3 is TGTGCCAGCAGCGCTAGCGGGAGTAGAAATGAGCAGTTCTTC. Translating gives CASSASGSRNEQFF. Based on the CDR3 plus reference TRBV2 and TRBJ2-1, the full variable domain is EPEVTQTPSHQVTQMGQEVILRCVPISNHLYFYWYRQILGQKVEFLVSFYNNEISEKSEIFDDQFSVERPDGSNFTLKIRSTKLEDSAMYFCASSASGSRNEQFFGPGTRLTVL.

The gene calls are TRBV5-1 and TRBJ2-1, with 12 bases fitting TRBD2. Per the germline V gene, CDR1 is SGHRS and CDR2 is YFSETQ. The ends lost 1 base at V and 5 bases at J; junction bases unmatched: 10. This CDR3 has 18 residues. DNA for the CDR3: TGCGCCAGCAGCTTGATGCCTAGCGGGAGGGGAAGTGACAATGAGCAGTTCTTC. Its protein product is CASSLMPSGRGSDNEQFF.

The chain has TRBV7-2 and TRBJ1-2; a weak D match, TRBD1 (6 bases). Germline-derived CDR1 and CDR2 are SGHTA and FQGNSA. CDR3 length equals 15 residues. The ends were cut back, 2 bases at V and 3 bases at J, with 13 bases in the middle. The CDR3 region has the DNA TGTGCCAGCAGCTTAAGAGGGGGGTCAGACTATGGCTACACCTTC. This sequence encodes CASSLRGGSDYGYTF.

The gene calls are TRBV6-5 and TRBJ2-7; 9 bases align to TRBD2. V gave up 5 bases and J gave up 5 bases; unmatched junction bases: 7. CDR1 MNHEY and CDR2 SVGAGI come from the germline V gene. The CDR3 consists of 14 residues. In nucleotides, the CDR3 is TGTGCCAGCAGTCGGACTAGCGTGTCCGACGAGCAGTACTTC. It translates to CASSRTSVSDEQYF.

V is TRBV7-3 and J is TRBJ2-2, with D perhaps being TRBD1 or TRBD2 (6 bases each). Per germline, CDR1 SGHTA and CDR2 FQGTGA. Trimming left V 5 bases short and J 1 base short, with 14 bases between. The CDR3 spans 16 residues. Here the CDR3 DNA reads TGTGCCAGCAGCCCCAGGGGCGGGGTGAACACCGGGGAGCTGTTTTTT. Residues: CASSPRGGVNTGELFF.

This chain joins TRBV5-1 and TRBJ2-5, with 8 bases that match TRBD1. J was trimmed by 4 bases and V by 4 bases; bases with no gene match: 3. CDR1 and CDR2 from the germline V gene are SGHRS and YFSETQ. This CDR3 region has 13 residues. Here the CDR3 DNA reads TGCGCCAGCAGCGTGGACAGGGCAGAGACCCAGTACTTC. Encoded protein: CASSVDRAETQYF.

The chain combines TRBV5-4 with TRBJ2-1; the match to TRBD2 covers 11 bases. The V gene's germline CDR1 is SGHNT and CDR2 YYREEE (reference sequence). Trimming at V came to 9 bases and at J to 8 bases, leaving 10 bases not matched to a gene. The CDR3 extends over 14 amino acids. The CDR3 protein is CATIAGGLRDEQFF. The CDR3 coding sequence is TGTGCCACCATAGCGGGAGGGCTTCGCGATGAGCAGTTCTTC.

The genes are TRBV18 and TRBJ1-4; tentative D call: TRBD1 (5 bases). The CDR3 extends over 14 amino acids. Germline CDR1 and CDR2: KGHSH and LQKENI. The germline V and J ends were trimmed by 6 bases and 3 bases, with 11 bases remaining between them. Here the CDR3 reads CASSRGIANEKLFF. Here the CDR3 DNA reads TGTGCCAGCTCCCGGGGGATCGCTAATGAAAAACTGTTTTTT.